The 20 T cell receptor beta chains given below trace back to one sample, sequenced in a study of HIV-infected children after antiretroviral therapy interruption. RNA-based 3' RACE libraries used unique molecular identifiers. TCRdb independently ran MiXCR on the 3' RACE reads; one entry per CDR3 protein. The data hold about 89,000 distinct CDR3 sequences, with 5.5% to 8.5% observed a single time. Treatment meaning: PENTA 11 planned treatment interruption arm or continuous ART arm. Material: CD45RA+ CD4+ T cells from PBMCs, pooled from several time points, obtained from a donor given antiretroviral therapy, either interrupted or continuous. Subset here: naive CD4+ CD45RA+ CD45RO- T cells. Receptors originate from a pool of human donors with HIV.

The V and J genes are TRBV2 and TRBJ2-7; no clear D. The CDR3 length is 14 residues. Trimming left V 6 bases short and J 2 bases short, with 14 bases between. CDR1 is SNHLY and CDR2 is FYNNEI in the germline V gene. CDR3 loop: CASSLDSGTYEQYF. The CDR3 nucleotides are TGTGCCAGCAGCTTAGACTCCGGAACCTACGAGCAGTACTTC.

This clonotype was counted ten times or more. V usage is TRBV28 and J usage is TRBJ2-5, with unresolved D. Trimming took 2 bases from V and 6 from J, leaving 13 bases between them. CDR1 and CDR2 from the germline V gene are MDHEN and SYDVKM. The CDR3 extends over 14 amino acids. Here the CDR3 reads CASSLGLPFKTQYF. The DNA of the CDR3 is TGTGCCAGCAGTTTAGGATTGCCTTTCAAGACCCAGTACTTC.

This clonotype has ten or more counts. The V and J genes are TRBV15 and TRBJ1-5; TRBD1 is a possible D gene (6 bases). Germline V CDR1 and CDR2: LNHNV, YYDKDF (reference sequence). The CDR3 is 14 amino acids. V gave up 5 bases and J gave up 5 bases, with 13 bases separating them. As DNA, the CDR3 is TGTGCCACCAGCTTCCGACAGGAGTATCAGCCCCAGCATTTT. Its translation is CATSFRQEYQPQHF.

V usage is TRBV11-2 and J usage is TRBJ2-7; 8 bases are shared with TRBD1. The length of the CDR3 is 15 residues. From germline, CDR1 is SGHAT and CDR2 FQNNGV. V lost 7 bases to trimming and J lost 2 bases; unmatched junction nucleotides: 10. CDR3 residues: CASTQPGGPPYEQYF. In nucleotides, the CDR3 is TGTGCCAGCACCCAACCAGGGGGCCCTCCCTACGAGCAGTACTTC.

This clonotype was seen repeatedly, ten times or more. The genes are TRBV12-3 or TRBV12-4 and TRBJ1-2; the D is unclear. V lost 4 bases to trimming and J lost 6 bases, with 12 bases between them. This CDR3 has 13 residues. The CDR3 region has the DNA TGTGCCAGCAGTTACGCGGGGTCGCATGGCTACACCTTC. This gives the protein CASSYAGSHGYTF.

This chain uses TRBV20-1 with TRBJ2-2; D uncertain. The germline V and J ends were trimmed by 7 bases and 4 bases, with 10 bases remaining between them. This CDR3 has 12 residues. Germline V gene data show CDR1 as DFQATT and CDR2 as SNEGSKA (reference sequence). The CDR3 coding sequence is TGCAGTGTGTGGATGGGCACCGGGGAGCTGTTTTTT. This sequence encodes CSVWMGTGELFF.

This clonotype was counted many times. The gene calls are TRBV6-1 and TRBJ1-1; 7 positions match TRBD1. The CDR3 has 13 amino acids. CDR1 is MNHNS and CDR2 is SASEGT in the germline V gene. The ends lost 8 bases at V and 3 bases at J; junction bases unmatched: 6. The CDR3 sequence: CASVWTGDTEAFF. The DNA of the CDR3 is TGTGCCAGCGTTTGGACAGGAGACACTGAAGCTTTCTTT.

Worth noting for this clonotype: This may be a read error, as it is one base from a much larger clone. This chain uses TRBV24-1 with TRBJ2-3; the match to TRBD1 covers 11 bases. V lost 5 bases, J lost 0 bases, and 6 bases stayed unmatched. The CDR3 contains 17 residues. Germline V gene sequence: CDR1 KGHDR, CDR2 SFDVKD. The CDR3 is CATSGTGGERSTDTQYF. The CDR3 DNA reads as TGTGCCACCAGTGGGACAGGGGGCGAGAGAAGCACAGATACGCAGTATTTT.

This clonotype has a count of ten or more. The chain employs TRBV6-2 or TRBV6-3 and TRBJ1-1, with TRBD1 matching over 7 bases. The CDR3 runs 14 residues. CDR1 and CDR2 from the germline V gene are MNHEY and SVGEGT. J lost 0 bases, V lost 4 bases, and 2 bases had no gene match. The CDR3 region has the DNA TGTGCCAGCAGTTCGGGACAGTTGAACACTGAAGCTTTCTTT. Its protein is CASSSGQLNTEAFF.

This clonotype was detected ten times or more. V usage is TRBV29-1 and J usage is TRBJ1-2; possibly TRBD1 for D (5 bases). The CDR3 is 11 residues long. Germline V lookup: CDR1 SQVTM, CDR2 ANQGSEA. V dropped 6 bases and J dropped 1 base, with 6 bases sitting between them. The CDR3 DNA reads as TGCAGCGTGGGGGATAACTATGGCTACACCTTC. It yields the protein CSVGDNYGYTF. The complete variable domain, with remaining parts taken from reference TRBV29-1 and TRBJ1-2, reads SAVISQKPSRDICQRGTSLTIQCQVDSQVTMMFWYRQQPGQSLTLIATANQGSEATYESGFVIDKFPISRPNLTFSTLTVSNMSPEDSSIYLCSVGDNYGYTFGSGTRLTVV.

This clonotype was recorded at least ten times. The rearrangement links TRBV19 to TRBJ2-7; D perhaps matches TRBD2 (5 bases). From germline, CDR1 is LNHDA and CDR2 SQIVND (reference sequence). The CDR3 contains 14 residues. V dropped 10 bases and J dropped 2 bases, with 18 bases sitting between them. The CDR3 DNA reads as TGTGCCACCAAGCGGAGAGGTAGTGCCTACGAGCAGTACTTC. Residues: CATKRRGSAYEQYF. The entire variable domain, with the rest obtained from reference TRBV19 and TRBJ2-7, is as follows: DGGITQSPKYLFRKEGQNVTLSCEQNLNHDAMYWYRQDPGQGLRLIYYSQIVNDFQKGDIAEGYSVSREKKESFPLTVTSAQKNPTAFYLCATKRRGSAYEQYFGPGTRLTVT.

This clonotype occurred many times. This chain connects TRBV12-3 or TRBV12-4 to TRBJ1-2; D not resolved. Trimming shortened V by 6 bases and J by 4 bases, and 18 bases separated the two germline ends. CDR3 length: 15 amino acids. The CDR3 nucleotides read TGTGCCAGCAGCCAGCCCTCGAGGGCTGGCTATGGCTACACCTTC. Translation gives CASSQPSRAGYGYTF.

This clonotype was detected ten times or more. The chain carries TRBV11-2 and TRBJ2-1, with 8 positions matching TRBD1. CDR3 length: 18 residues. The V segment lost 2 bases and the J segment 1 base; nucleotides outside the gene matches: 10. Germline V lookup: CDR1 SGHAT, CDR2 FQNNGV. CDR3 region: CASSLSSTGGKSYNEQFF. In DNA form, the CDR3 reads TGTGCCAGCAGCTTAAGTAGCACAGGGGGTAAATCCTACAATGAGCAGTTCTTC. The full variable domain, with the rest looked up from reference TRBV11-2 and TRBJ2-1, is EAGVAQSPRYKIIEKRQSVAFWCNPISGHATLYWYQQILGQGPKLLIQFQNNGVVDDSQLPKDRFSAERLKGVDSTLKIQPAKLEDSAVYLCASSLSSTGGKSYNEQFFGPGTRLTVL.

This clonotype was detected only a few times. This chain links TRBV7-2 with TRBJ2-7; TRBD2 matches 10 bases. The junction had 8 bases not matched to a gene; V was cut back by 2 bases and J by 7 bases. Germline V lookup: CDR1 SGHTA, CDR2 FQGNSA. The CDR3 has 15 residues. CDR3 DNA: TGTGCCAGCAGCTTAAAAGCGGGGGGGCCGGGAGAGCAGTACTTC. Its translation is CASSLKAGGPGEQYF.

The chain employs TRBV12-3 or TRBV12-4 and TRBJ2-4, with a weak D call TRBD1 (6 bases). This CDR3 has 14 amino acids. V was shortened by 2 bases and J by 1 base, with 6 bases between the two germline ends. CDR3 sequence (DNA): TGTGCCAGCAGTTTACAGGGGGCCAAAAACATTCAGTACTTC. Its translation is CASSLQGAKNIQYF.

In its sample, this clonotype was seen many times. The chain employs TRBV7-9 and TRBJ2-4, with D maybe TRBD2 (7 bases). The CDR3 covers 16 residues. With 3 bases removed from V and 2 bases from J, the gap between germline ends came to 14 bases. The germline V gene has CDR1 SEHNR and CDR2 FQNEAQ (reference sequence). CDR3 protein: CASSLGGAVTKNIQYF. The CDR3 DNA reads TGTGCCAGCAGCTTGGGGGGGGCTGTGACCAAAAACATTCAGTACTTC.

Only a few counts were recorded for this clonotype. V usage is TRBV2 and J usage is TRBJ1-1, with 7 bases fitting TRBD1. V lost 8 bases to trimming and J lost 4 bases; unmatched junction nucleotides: 7. Per the germline V gene, CDR1 is SNHLY and CDR2 is FYNNEI. The CDR3 extends over 13 amino acids. DNA of the CDR3: TGTGCCAGCCTGGGACAGCTCACCACTGAAGCTTTCTTT. Translation: CASLGQLTTEAFF. The full variable domain, its missing parts supplied by reference TRBV2 and TRBJ1-1, is EPEVTQTPSHQVTQMGQEVILRCVPISNHLYFYWYRQILGQKVEFLVSFYNNEISEKSEIFDDQFSVERPDGSNFTLKIRSTKLEDSAMYFCASLGQLTTEAFFGQGTRLTVV.

There are a few counts of this clonotype. This chain joins TRBV6-5 and TRBJ1-1; D is unresolved. The germline gives CDR1 MNHEY, CDR2 SVGAGI. The CDR3 has 12 residues. Trimming took 6 bases from V and 5 from J, leaving 10 bases between them. This CDR3 reads CASSLYGTEAFF. The DNA for the CDR3 is TGTGCCAGCAGCTTATATGGGACTGAAGCTTTCTTT.

This clonotype has at least ten counts. The V and J genes are TRBV29-1 and TRBJ2-3; TRBD1 agrees at 9 bases. Germline CDR1 is SQVTM and CDR2 is ANQGSEA. Trimming removed 1 base from V and 2 bases from J; junction bases left unmatched: 16. CDR3 length: 19 amino acids. In DNA, the CDR3 is TGCAGCGTTGAAGGGGACAGGGTTTTCACACTCGCCTCCACAGATACGCAGTATTTT. This gives the protein CSVEGDRVFTLASTDTQYF.

This clonotype was seen ten or more times. The rearrangement uses TRBV25-1 and TRBJ2-1, with 8 nucleotides matching TRBD2. The germline V gene encodes CDR1 MGHDK and CDR2 SYGVNS. Trimming removed 6 bases from V and 4 bases from J; junction bases left unmatched: 14. The CDR3 runs 17 residues. DNA for the CDR3: TGTGCCAGCAGCACTAGCGGCACGGACATAAAATACAATGAGCAGTTCTTC. This encodes CASSTSGTDIKYNEQFF. The full variable domain, rest sourced from reference TRBV25-1 and TRBJ2-1, is EADIYQTPRYLVIGTGKKITLECSQTMGHDKMYWYQQDPGMELHLIHYSYGVNSTEKGDLSSESTVSRIRTEHFPLTLESARPSHTSQYLCASSTSGTDIKYNEQFFGPGTRLTVL.